Listed below are T cell receptor beta chains from one sample, sequenced in a study of blood T cell repertoires in COVID-19. The protocol was immunoSEQ multiplex PCR, while the TCRdb copy is restricted to in-frame clones and leaves out a portion. Of around 120,000 clones listed, nearly 90% were seen once; the top ten hold 3.8%. Specimen: peripheral blood. The receptors come from a woman between 55 and 75 years old with COVID-19, enrolled during active disease. The CDR3 runs from the conserved cysteine through the conserved F or W. A D gene is named only where the DNA matches it firmly. Clone size is given for some rows only: seen once, a few or many times, or a class if the clone is expanded.

V	D	J	size	CDR3	DNA
TRBV19	TRBD1	TRBJ1-3	NA	CASSTTGVGNTIYF	TGTGCCAGTAGTACCACAGGGGTAGGAAACACCATATATTTT
TRBV10-3	TRBD1	TRBJ1-1	NA	CAITPGGGTGTNTEAFF	TGTGCCATCACCCCAGGGGGCGGGACAGGGACGAACACTGAAGCTTTCTTT
TRBV4-2	TRBD1	TRBJ2-6	once	CASSQGGTGTGANVLTF	TGTGCCAGCAGCCAAGGTGGGACAGGGACTGGGGCCAACGTCCTGACTTTC
TRBV5-1	TRBD1	TRBJ2-1	NA	CASSLGAGGYNEQFF	TGCGCCAGCAGCTTGGGGGCAGGGGGATACAATGAGCAGTTCTTC
TRBV18	TRBD1	TRBJ1-2	once	CASSQQGATDGYTF	TGTGCCAGCTCACAGCAGGGGGCTACGGATGGCTACACCTTC
TRBV2	TRBD1	TRBJ2-2	NA	CASSSRTGGIVTGELFF	TGTGCCAGCAGTTCTCGGACAGGGGGTATCGTCACCGGGGAGCTGTTTTTT
TRBV5-1	NA	TRBJ1-1	NA	CASSYLRELNTEAFF	TGCGCCAGCAGCTACCTCAGGGAACTAAACACTGAAGCTTTCTTT
TRBV9	TRBD1	TRBJ1-2	NA	CASSFKGGQTYGYTF	TGTGCCAGCAGCTTCAAGGGGGGACAGACCTATGGCTACACCTTC
TRBV7-9	TRBD2	TRBJ2-5	NA	CASSIRSGTSGALEYF	TGTGCCAGCAGCATCAGATCCGGGACTAGCGGGGCCCTAGAGTACTTC
TRBV30	TRBD1	TRBJ2-2	NA	CAWRGQGAGELFF	TGTGCCTGGAGAGGACAGGGGGCCGGGGAGCTGTTTTTT
TRBV20-1	NA	TRBJ1-1	once	CSAILEVEAFF	TGCAGTGCTATCCTGGAGGTTGAAGCTTTCTTT
TRBV9	TRBD2	TRBJ2-1	NA	CASSVAGGGLYQDEQFF	TGTGCCAGCAGCGTAGCGGGCGGGGGTCTTTATCAGGATGAGCAGTTCTTC
TRBV2	NA	TRBJ2-2	NA	CASKEGTTDTGELFF	TGTGCCAGCAAGGAGGGAACAACGGACACCGGGGAGCTGTTTTTT
TRBV5-4	TRBD1	TRBJ2-1	NA	CASSLDRGTYNEQFF	TGTGCCAGCAGCTTAGACAGGGGGACCTACAATGAGCAGTTCTTC